A selection of T cell receptor beta chains follows, all from one sample in a study of OX40 agonist ivuxolimab in advanced cancers. Libraries were prepared by immunoSEQ multiplex PCR; TCRdb keeps only in-frame clonotypes and omits some of them. In the table there are over 30,000 clones, approximately 79% of which are singletons. This specimen consisted of CD4+ or CD8+ T cells sorted from blood, obtained in a trial of the OX40 agonist ivuxolimab. These receptors were obtained from an adult with an advanced solid tumor such as melanoma, head and neck, liver or kidney cancer. Each CDR3 is given with its conserved first and last residue. The order of the fields is J gene, clone size, CDR3 length, V gene, CDR3 protein. The size field is filled for only some rows; it gives once, few, many or a size class.

J gene: TRBJ1-5; clone size: NA; CDR3 length: 15; V gene: TRBV6-6; CDR3 protein: CASTYPAGGNQPQHF
J gene: TRBJ1-5; clone size: NA; CDR3 length: 13; V gene: TRBV2; CDR3 protein: CASSELGSQPQHF
J gene: TRBJ1-2; clone size: NA; CDR3 length: 16; V gene: TRBV4-3; CDR3 protein: CASSQGAGVRSGGYTF
J gene: TRBJ1-6; clone size: NA; CDR3 length: 16; V gene: TRBV7-8; CDR3 protein: CASSLGGGRSVYSLHF
J gene: TRBJ2-5; clone size: few; CDR3 length: 14; V gene: TRBV11-3; CDR3 protein: CASSRTGTVETQYF
J gene: TRBJ1-2; clone size: NA; CDR3 length: 13; V gene: TRBV19; CDR3 protein: CASTADQGRGYTF
J gene: TRBJ2-3; clone size: few; CDR3 length: 17; V gene: TRBV7-8; CDR3 protein: CASNPPLRDTSTDTQYF
J gene: TRBJ1-3; clone size: once; CDR3 length: 15; V gene: TRBV4-2; CDR3 protein: CASSQDGNSGNTIYF
J gene: TRBJ2-5; clone size: NA; CDR3 length: 17; V gene: TRBV7-6; CDR3 protein: CASSLGVRGGNGETQYF
J gene: TRBJ2-7; clone size: NA; CDR3 length: 16; V gene: TRBV6-1; CDR3 protein: CASSETGTGSFDEQYF
J gene: TRBJ1-2; clone size: NA; CDR3 length: 13; V gene: TRBV19; CDR3 protein: CASSINDRYGYTF
J gene: TRBJ1-3; clone size: NA; CDR3 length: 15; V gene: TRBV6-6; CDR3 protein: CASSPDGSSGNTIYF
J gene: TRBJ2-3; clone size: NA; CDR3 length: 13; V gene: TRBV30; CDR3 protein: CALSRGVTDTQYF
J gene: TRBJ1-6; clone size: NA; CDR3 length: 17; V gene: TRBV13; CDR3 protein: CASSSYPTGIGNSPLHF
J gene: TRBJ2-7; clone size: NA; CDR3 length: 14; V gene: TRBV21-1; CDR3 protein: CASSTRDSVYEQYF
J gene: TRBJ1-6; clone size: once; CDR3 length: 16; V gene: TRBV7-2; CDR3 protein: CASSLRTGGYNSPLYF
J gene: TRBJ2-2; clone size: few; CDR3 length: 13; V gene: TRBV6-5; CDR3 protein: CASEGFEAGELFF
J gene: TRBJ1-5; clone size: NA; CDR3 length: 18; V gene: TRBV18; CDR3 protein: CASSLWTGGAKGGQPQHF
J gene: TRBJ2-2; clone size: NA; CDR3 length: 18; V gene: TRBV14; CDR3 protein: CASSQPSGFSRDTGELFF
J gene: TRBJ2-5; clone size: few; CDR3 length: 17; V gene: TRBV19; CDR3 protein: CASSIWFGRGARETQYF
J gene: TRBJ2-2; clone size: NA; CDR3 length: 15; V gene: TRBV2; CDR3 protein: CASSRGRGDTGELFF
J gene: TRBJ1-2; clone size: NA; CDR3 length: 15; V gene: TRBV4-3; CDR3 protein: CASSQVGGIGYGYTF
J gene: TRBJ1-1; clone size: NA; CDR3 length: 14; V gene: TRBV11-2; CDR3 protein: CASSFLYANTEAFF
J gene: TRBJ1-1; clone size: once; CDR3 length: 15; V gene: TRBV5-3; CDR3 protein: CARSRGAQSDTEAFF
J gene: TRBJ1-1; clone size: NA; CDR3 length: 15; V gene: TRBV6-6; CDR3 protein: CASGLAQGMNTEAFF
J gene: TRBJ2-2; clone size: NA; CDR3 length: 15; V gene: TRBV7-9; CDR3 protein: CASSPTTTNTGELFF
J gene: TRBJ1-2; clone size: NA; CDR3 length: 14; V gene: TRBV5-4; CDR3 protein: CASSFFLADYGYTF
J gene: TRBJ2-3; clone size: NA; CDR3 length: 14; V gene: TRBV6-5; CDR3 protein: CASSYDLAEDTQYF
J gene: TRBJ2-1; clone size: NA; CDR3 length: 15; V gene: TRBV5-1; CDR3 protein: CASRDTSGGVVEQFF
J gene: TRBJ1-1; clone size: few; CDR3 length: 11; V gene: TRBV11-2; CDR3 protein: CASSLNTEAFF
J gene: TRBJ2-1; clone size: NA; CDR3 length: 15; V gene: TRBV2; CDR3 protein: CASSELTSGGDEQFF
J gene: TRBJ2-7; clone size: few; CDR3 length: 15; V gene: TRBV6-6; CDR3 protein: CASSYPGAGTEEQYF
J gene: TRBJ2-5; clone size: NA; CDR3 length: 14; V gene: TRBV7-2; CDR3 protein: CASSLGRAEGAQYF
J gene: TRBJ2-1; clone size: NA; CDR3 length: 15; V gene: TRBV7-3; CDR3 protein: CASSPDPGQHNEQFF
J gene: TRBJ2-2; clone size: NA; CDR3 length: 15; V gene: TRBV29-1; CDR3 protein: CSVTGTSGDTGELFF
J gene: TRBJ2-5; clone size: NA; CDR3 length: 16; V gene: TRBV9; CDR3 protein: CASSVRTSGGIQTQYF
J gene: TRBJ1-1; clone size: NA; CDR3 length: 15; V gene: TRBV9; CDR3 protein: CASSVRAGTDTEAFF
J gene: TRBJ1-1; clone size: NA; CDR3 length: 13; V gene: TRBV6-6; CDR3 protein: CASSYSIGTEAFF
J gene: TRBJ1-2; clone size: NA; CDR3 length: 14; V gene: TRBV6-5; CDR3 protein: CASKATGSNYGYTF
J gene: TRBJ1-2; clone size: few; CDR3 length: 14; V gene: TRBV5-6; CDR3 protein: CASISRVWASGYTF
J gene: TRBJ2-3; clone size: NA; CDR3 length: 16; V gene: TRBV9; CDR3 protein: CASSPRGGGSTDTQYF
J gene: TRBJ2-1; clone size: NA; CDR3 length: 14; V gene: TRBV15; CDR3 protein: CATSRGVGYNEQFF
J gene: TRBJ1-2; clone size: NA; CDR3 length: 15; V gene: TRBV19; CDR3 protein: CASSSPTGGYYGYTF
J gene: TRBJ1-5; clone size: once; CDR3 length: 16; V gene: TRBV5-6; CDR3 protein: CASSLGQTHSNQPQHF
J gene: TRBJ1-1; clone size: few; CDR3 length: 14; V gene: TRBV11-3; CDR3 protein: CASSSGQLNTEAFF
J gene: TRBJ2-7; clone size: NA; CDR3 length: 12; V gene: TRBV29-1; CDR3 protein: CSVVPYSDEQYF
J gene: TRBJ1-5; clone size: once; CDR3 length: 17; V gene: TRBV15; CDR3 protein: CATSRASGGRSNQPQHF
J gene: TRBJ1-2; clone size: NA; CDR3 length: 13; V gene: TRBV18; CDR3 protein: CASSPDREYGYTF
J gene: TRBJ2-7; clone size: NA; CDR3 length: 13; V gene: TRBV5-4; CDR3 protein: CASSWGRQSEQYF
J gene: TRBJ1-6; clone size: NA; CDR3 length: 15; V gene: TRBV2; CDR3 protein: CASSWTGSRNSPLHF
J gene: TRBJ1-4; clone size: NA; CDR3 length: 16; V gene: TRBV5-5; CDR3 protein: CASSLVRQATNEKLFF
J gene: TRBJ2-1; clone size: few; CDR3 length: 16; V gene: TRBV5-8; CDR3 protein: CASSLMGGLAANEQFF
J gene: TRBJ2-3; clone size: NA; CDR3 length: 13; V gene: TRBV19; CDR3 protein: CASSLSRGDTQYF
J gene: TRBJ1-1; clone size: NA; CDR3 length: 10; V gene: TRBV20-1; CDR3 protein: CRTGNTEAFF